One and the same sample provided the 3 T cell receptor beta chains below, sequenced in a study of T-cell memory formation after mild COVID-19. TCRdb redid the calling of the 5' RACE reads with MiXCR, one entry per CDR3 protein. The sample has roughly 450,000 distinct CDR3 sequences; roughly 18% are singletons. The sample consisted of PBMCs or a T cell subset sorted from them (not recorded which). The source is a man between 18 and 35 years old who had mild COVID-19 (a few samples of this study predate the infection). Cell type and time point are not known.

The chain couples TRBV7-2 to TRBJ1-1; 8 bases agree with TRBD1. J lost 6 bases, V lost 6 bases, and 9 bases had no gene match. Germline lookup yields CDR1 SGHTA and CDR2 FQGNSA. This CDR3 spans 14 amino acids. The CDR3 region is CASSRTGLVAEAFF. The CDR3 nucleotides are TGTGCCAGCAGTAGGACAGGGCTGGTCGCTGAAGCTTTCTTT.

This clonotype was seen repeatedly, ten times or more. The chain couples TRBV7-3 to TRBJ2-3; D unresolved. This CDR3 comprises 14 residues. Trimming stripped 6 bases from V and 3 bases from J, with 13 bases between. CDR1 is SGHTA, CDR2 FQGTGA, per germline. CDR3 protein: CASSLGASTDTQYF. As DNA, the CDR3 is TGTGCCAGCAGTTTAGGAGCATCTACAGATACGCAGTATTTT.

This clonotype was observed a few times. The chain links TRBV29-1 to TRBJ2-5, with no clear D. Germline CDR1 reads SQVTM; CDR2 reads ANQGSEA. Trimming removed 6 bases at V and 5 bases at J, with 13 bases between. The CDR3 sequence is 12 residues long. DNA for the CDR3: TGCAGCGTCACCGAACCGTCGGAGACCCAGTACTTC. Protein sequence: CSVTEPSETQYF.